This T cell receptor (beta chain) was documented in a study of T cells in Graves' hyperthyroidism and ophthalmopathy. This clonotype was recorded a few times. RNA transcripts yielded amplified TCR beta CDR3 regions. Using the HTBI primer set, a first-round RT-PCR was run on the TCR CDR3. TCRdb redid the calling of the multiplex PCR reads with MiXCR, one entry per CDR3 protein. The sample has more than 600,000 distinct CDR3 sequences; approximately 16% are singletons. The ends lost 7 bases at V and 6 bases at J; junction bases unmatched: 18. The CDR3 has 16 residues. Germline lookup yields CDR1 SQVTM and CDR2 ANQGSEA. A lack of ophthalmopathy progression within 18 months defined stable Graves' hyperthyroidism.

Sequencing was carried out using blood. The TCR originated in a man aged 18 to 30 with Graves' hyperthyroidism. The chain couples TRBV29-1 to TRBJ1-5, with TRBD1 matching 7 bases. CDR3 DNA sequence: TGCAGCGCTATATTGGGACAGACCCCTTTTGGTCAGCCCCAGCATTTT. Its translation is CSAILGQTPFGQPQHF.